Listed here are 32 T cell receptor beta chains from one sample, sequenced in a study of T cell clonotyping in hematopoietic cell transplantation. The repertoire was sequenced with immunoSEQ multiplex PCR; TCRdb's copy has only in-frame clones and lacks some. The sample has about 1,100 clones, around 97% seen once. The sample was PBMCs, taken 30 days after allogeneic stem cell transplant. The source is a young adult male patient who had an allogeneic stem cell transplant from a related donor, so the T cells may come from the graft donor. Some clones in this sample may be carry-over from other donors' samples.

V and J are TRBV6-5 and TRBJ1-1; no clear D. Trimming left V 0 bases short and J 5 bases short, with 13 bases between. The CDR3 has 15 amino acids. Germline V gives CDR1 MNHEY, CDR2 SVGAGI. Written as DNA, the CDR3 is TGTGCCAGCAGTTACTCGGAGGAGGGTGGAACTGAAGCTTTCTTT. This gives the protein CASSYSEEGGTEAFF.

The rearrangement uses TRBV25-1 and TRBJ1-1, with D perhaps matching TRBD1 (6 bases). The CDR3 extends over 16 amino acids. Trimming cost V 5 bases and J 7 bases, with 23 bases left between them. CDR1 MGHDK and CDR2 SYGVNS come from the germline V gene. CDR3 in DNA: TGTGCCAGCAGTTGGGGGGGCTACAGGGAGAGGGGTGAAGCTTTCTTT. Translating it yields CASSWGGYRERGEAFF.

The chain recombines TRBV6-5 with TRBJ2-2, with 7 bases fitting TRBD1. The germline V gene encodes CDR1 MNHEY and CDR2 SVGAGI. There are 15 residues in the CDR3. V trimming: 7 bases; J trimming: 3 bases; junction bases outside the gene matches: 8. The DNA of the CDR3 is TGTGCCAGCACCCTGAGGGACAGACACACCGGGGAGCTGTTTTTT. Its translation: CASTLRDRHTGELFF.

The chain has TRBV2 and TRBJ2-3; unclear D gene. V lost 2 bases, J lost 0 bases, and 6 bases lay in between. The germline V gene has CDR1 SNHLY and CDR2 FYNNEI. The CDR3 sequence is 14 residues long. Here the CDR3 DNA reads TGTGCCAGCAGTGAAATGCCTAGCACAGATACGCAGTATTTT. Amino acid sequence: CASSEMPSTDTQYF.

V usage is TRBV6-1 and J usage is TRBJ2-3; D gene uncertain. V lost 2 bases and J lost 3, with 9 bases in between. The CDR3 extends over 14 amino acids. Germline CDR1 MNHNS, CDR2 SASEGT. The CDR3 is CASSETPGTDTQYF. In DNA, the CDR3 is TGTGCCAGCAGTGAAACCCCAGGAACAGATACGCAGTATTTT.

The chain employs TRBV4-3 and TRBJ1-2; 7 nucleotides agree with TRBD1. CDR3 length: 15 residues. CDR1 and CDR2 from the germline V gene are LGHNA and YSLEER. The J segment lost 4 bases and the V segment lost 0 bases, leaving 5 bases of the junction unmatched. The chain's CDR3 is CASSQEGQPRYGYTF. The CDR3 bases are TGCGCCAGCAGCCAAGAGGGACAGCCACGCTATGGCTACACCTTC.

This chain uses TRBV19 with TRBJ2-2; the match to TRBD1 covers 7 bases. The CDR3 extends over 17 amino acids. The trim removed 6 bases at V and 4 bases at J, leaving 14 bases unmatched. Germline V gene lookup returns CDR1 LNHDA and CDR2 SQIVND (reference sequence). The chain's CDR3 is CASRDRRFTAFTGELFF. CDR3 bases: TGTGCCAGTAGGGACAGGAGATTCACAGCTTTCACCGGGGAGCTGTTTTTT. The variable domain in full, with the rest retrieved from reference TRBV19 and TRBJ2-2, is DGGITQSPKYLFRKEGQNVTLSCEQNLNHDAMYWYRQDPGQGLRLIYYSQIVNDFQKGDIAEGYSVSREKKESFPLTVTSAQKNPTAFYLCASRDRRFTAFTGELFFGEGSRLTVL.

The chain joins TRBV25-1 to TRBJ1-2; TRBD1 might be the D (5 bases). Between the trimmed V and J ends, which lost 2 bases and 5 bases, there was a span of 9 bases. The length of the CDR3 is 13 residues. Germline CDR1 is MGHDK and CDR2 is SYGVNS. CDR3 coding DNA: TGTGCCAGCAGTGAAGGGGGAAAGTATGGCTACACCTTC. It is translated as CASSEGGKYGYTF.

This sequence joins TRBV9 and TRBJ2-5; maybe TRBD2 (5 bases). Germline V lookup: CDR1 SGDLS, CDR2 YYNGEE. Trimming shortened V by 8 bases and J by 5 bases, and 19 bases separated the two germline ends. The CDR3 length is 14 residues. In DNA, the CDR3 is TGTGCCAGTCAAGCGGTAGACGTAGCTGAGACCCAGTACTTC. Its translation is CASQAVDVAETQYF. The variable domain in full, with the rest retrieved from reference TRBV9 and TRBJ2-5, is DSGVTQTPKHLITATGQRVTLRCSPRSGDLSVYWYQQSLDQGLQFLIQYYNGEERAKGNILERFSAQQFPDLHSELNLSSLELGDSALYFCASQAVDVAETQYFGPGTRLLVL.

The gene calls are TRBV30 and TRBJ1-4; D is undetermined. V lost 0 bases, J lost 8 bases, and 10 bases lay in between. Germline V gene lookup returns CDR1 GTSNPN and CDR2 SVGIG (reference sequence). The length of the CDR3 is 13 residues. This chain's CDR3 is CAWSVELGEKLFF. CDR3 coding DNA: TGTGCCTGGAGTGTAGAGCTCGGGGAAAAACTGTTTTTT.

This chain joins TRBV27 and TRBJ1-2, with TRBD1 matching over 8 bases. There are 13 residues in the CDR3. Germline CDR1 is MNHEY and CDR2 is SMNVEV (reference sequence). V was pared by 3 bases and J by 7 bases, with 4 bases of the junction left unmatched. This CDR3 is CASSFQGALGYTF. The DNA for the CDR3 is TGTGCCAGCAGTTTTCAGGGGGCGCTTGGCTACACCTTC.

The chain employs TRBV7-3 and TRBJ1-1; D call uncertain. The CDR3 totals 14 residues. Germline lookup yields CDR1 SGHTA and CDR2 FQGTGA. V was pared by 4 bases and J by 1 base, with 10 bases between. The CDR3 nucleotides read TGTGCCAGCAGCTCCATGGGCAGGAACACTGAAGCTTTCTTT. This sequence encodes CASSSMGRNTEAFF.

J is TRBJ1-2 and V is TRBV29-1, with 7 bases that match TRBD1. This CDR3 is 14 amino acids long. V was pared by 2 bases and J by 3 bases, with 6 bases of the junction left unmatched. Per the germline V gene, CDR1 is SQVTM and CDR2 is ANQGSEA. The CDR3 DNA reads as TGCAGCGTTGAAACCGGACAGGTGGACTATGGCTACACCTTC. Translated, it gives CSVETGQVDYGYTF.

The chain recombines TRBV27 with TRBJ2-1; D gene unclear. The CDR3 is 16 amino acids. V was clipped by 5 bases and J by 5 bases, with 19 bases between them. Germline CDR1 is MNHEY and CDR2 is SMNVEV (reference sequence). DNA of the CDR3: TGTGCCAGCAGTCCCTATGTAGACGTTAGAGACAATGAGCAGTTCTTC. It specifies CASSPYVDVRDNEQFF.

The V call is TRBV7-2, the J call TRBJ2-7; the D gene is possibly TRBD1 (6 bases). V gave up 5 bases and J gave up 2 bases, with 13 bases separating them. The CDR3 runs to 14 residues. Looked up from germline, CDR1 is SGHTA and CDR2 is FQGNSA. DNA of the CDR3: TGTGCCAGCAGCCCGGGGACACGAACCTACGAGCAGTACGTC. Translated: CASSPGTRTYEQYV.

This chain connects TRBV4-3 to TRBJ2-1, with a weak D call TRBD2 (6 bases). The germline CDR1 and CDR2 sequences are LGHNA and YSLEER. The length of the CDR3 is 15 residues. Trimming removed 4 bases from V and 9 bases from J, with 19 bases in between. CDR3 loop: CASSPGLSRTTEQFF. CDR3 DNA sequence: TGCGCCAGCAGCCCCGGTTTGAGTCGGACTACTGAGCAGTTCTTC.

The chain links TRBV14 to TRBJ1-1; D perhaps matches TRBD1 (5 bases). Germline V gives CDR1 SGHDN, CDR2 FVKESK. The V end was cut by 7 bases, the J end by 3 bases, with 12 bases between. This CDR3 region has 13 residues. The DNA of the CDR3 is TGTGCCAGCAAGTGGGGGGGGGACACTGAAGCTTTCTTT. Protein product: CASKWGGDTEAFF.

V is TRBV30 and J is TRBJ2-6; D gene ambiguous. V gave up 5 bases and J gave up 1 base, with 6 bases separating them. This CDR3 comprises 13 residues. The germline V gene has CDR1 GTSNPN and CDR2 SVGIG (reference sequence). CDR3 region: CAWEESGANVLTF. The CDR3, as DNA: TGTGCCTGGGAGGAGTCTGGGGCCAACGTCCTGACTTTC.

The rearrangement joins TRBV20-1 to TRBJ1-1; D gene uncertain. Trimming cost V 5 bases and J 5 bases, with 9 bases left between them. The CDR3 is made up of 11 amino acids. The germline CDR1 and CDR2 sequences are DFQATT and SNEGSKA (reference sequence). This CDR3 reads CSAPEGTEAFF. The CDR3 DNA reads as TGCAGTGCTCCTGAGGGAACTGAAGCTTTCTTT.

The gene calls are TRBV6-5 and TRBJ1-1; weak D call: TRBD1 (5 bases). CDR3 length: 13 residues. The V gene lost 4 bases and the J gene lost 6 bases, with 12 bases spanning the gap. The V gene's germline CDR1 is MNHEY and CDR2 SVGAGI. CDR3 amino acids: CASSWGEGAEAFF. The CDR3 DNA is TGTGCCAGCAGTTGGGGGGAGGGCGCTGAAGCTTTCTTT.

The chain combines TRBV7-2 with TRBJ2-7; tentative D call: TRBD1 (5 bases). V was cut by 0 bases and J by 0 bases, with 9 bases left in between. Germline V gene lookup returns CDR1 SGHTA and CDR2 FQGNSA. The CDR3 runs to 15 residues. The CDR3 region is CASSLAQGTSYEQYF. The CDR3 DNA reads TGTGCCAGCAGCTTAGCCCAGGGTACCTCCTACGAGCAGTACTTC.

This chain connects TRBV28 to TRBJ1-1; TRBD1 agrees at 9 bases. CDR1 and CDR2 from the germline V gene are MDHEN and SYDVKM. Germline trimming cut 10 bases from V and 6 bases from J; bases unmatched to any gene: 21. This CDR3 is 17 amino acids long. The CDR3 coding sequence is TGTGCCATAATGGGACTGGACAGGGGATCTAAGTTACCTGAAGCTTTCTTT. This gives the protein CAIMGLDRGSKLPEAFF.

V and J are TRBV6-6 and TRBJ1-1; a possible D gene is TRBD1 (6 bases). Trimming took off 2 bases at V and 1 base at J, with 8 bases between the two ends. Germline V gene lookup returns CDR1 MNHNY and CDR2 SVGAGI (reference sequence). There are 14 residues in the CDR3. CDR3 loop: CASSYQGQNTEAFF. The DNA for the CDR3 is TGTGCCAGCAGTTACCAGGGACAGAACACTGAAGCTTTCTTT.

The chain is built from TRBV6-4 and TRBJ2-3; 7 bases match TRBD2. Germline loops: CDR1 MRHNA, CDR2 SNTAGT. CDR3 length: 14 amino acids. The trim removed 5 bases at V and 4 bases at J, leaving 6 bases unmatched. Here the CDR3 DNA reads TGTGCCAGCAGTCCTGGACTAGGGGCAGATACGCAGTATTTT. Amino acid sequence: CASSPGLGADTQYF.

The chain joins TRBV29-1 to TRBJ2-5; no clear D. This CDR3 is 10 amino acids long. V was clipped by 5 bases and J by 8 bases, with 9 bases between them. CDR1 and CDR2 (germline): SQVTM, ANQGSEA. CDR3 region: CSVSHETQYF. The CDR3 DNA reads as TGCAGCGTTTCCCATGAAACCCAGTACTTC.

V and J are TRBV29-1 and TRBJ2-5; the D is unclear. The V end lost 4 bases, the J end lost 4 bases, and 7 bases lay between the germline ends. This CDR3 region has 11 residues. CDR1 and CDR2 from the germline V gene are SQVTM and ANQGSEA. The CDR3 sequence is CSVVLRETQYF. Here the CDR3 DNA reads TGCAGCGTTGTCCTACGAGAGACCCAGTACTTC.

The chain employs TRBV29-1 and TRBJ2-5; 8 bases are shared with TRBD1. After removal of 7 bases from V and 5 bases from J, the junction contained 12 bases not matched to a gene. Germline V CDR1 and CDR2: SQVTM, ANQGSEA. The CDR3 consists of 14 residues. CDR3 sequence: CSADLQGAVETQYF. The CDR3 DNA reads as TGCAGCGCCGACCTGCAGGGGGCGGTGGAGACCCAGTACTTC.

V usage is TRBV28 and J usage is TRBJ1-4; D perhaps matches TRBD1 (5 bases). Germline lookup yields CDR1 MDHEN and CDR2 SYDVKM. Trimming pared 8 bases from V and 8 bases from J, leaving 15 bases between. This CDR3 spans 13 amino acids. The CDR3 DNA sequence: TGTGCCAGCTGTGGGAGGGGAAGGGAAAAACTGTTTTTT. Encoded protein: CASCGRGREKLFF.

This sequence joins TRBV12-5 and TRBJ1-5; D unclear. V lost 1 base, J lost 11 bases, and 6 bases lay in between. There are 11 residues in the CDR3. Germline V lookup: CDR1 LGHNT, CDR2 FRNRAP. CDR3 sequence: CASGLGPAQHF. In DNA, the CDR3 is TGTGCTAGTGGTTTGGGCCCAGCCCAGCATTTT.

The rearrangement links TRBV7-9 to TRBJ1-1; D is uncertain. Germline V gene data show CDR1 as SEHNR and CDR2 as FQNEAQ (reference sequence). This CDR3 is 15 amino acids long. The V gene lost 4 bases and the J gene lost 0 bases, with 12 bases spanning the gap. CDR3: CASSSRTEMNTEAFF. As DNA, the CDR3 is TGTGCCAGCAGCTCCCGGACGGAGATGAACACTGAAGCTTTCTTT.

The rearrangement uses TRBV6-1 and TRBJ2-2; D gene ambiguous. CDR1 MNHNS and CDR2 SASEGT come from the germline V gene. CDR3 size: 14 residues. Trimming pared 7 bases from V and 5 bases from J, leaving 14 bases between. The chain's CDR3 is CASNPGLRTGELFF. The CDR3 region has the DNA TGTGCCAGCAACCCGGGCCTCAGAACCGGGGAGCTGTTTTTT.

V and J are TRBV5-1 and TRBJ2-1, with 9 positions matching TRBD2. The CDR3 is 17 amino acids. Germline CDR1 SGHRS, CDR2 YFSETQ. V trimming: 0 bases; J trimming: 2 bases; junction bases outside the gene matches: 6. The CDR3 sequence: CASSLAPLAGPYNEQFF. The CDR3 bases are TGCGCCAGCAGCTTGGCCCCCCTAGCGGGACCCTACAATGAGCAGTTCTTC.